This TCR beta chain was sequenced for a study of blood T cell repertoires in COVID-19. As for the study in general: Sample material is recorded as cDNA or gDNA derived from T cells, B-cell-depleted T cells, or PBMCs.

The CDR3 has 16 amino acids. Germline lookup yields CDR1 LGHDT and CDR2 YNNKEL (reference sequence). With 1 base clipped from V and 5 bases from J, the junction kept 8 bases outside the gene matches. Here immunoSEQ multiplex PCR was the method, and the copy in TCRdb shows in-frame clones only, minus some. The sample shows roughly 220,000 clones, about 91% of them seen only once. Study members were between 18 and 89 years old and lived in around 24 US regions. Cohort assignment relied on participant-reported clinical history. This clone was observed a few times. The chain uses TRBV3-1 (or the pseudogene TRBV3-2) and TRBJ2-3; 8 bases match TRBD2. Sample: PBMCs or T cells enriched from blood (not recorded which). The receptor comes from a woman aged 45-65 years with acute COVID-19. DNA of the CDR3: TGTGCCAGCAGCCAAGTTGTCTTGCTAGCGGGAGATACGCAGTATTTT. It is translated as CASSQVVLLAGDTQYF.